This T cell receptor (beta chain) is from a study of blood T cell repertoires in COVID-19. In the study overall: Samples of COVID-19 (acute and convalescent) were obtained from the United States, Italy and Spain. T cells, B-cell-depleted T cells, or PBMCs supplied cDNA or gDNA.

The V gene lost 8 bases and the J gene lost 5 bases, with 12 bases spanning the gap. The CDR3 is 11 amino acids. Germline CDR1 and CDR2: DFQATT and SNEGSKA (reference sequence). Only one count was recorded for this clone. Under the authors' procedure: Amplified reference gene primers provided the basis for estimating nucleated cell counts. TCRdb keeps only in-frame clones here, not all; method: immunoSEQ multiplex PCR. The V and J calls and clone size are taken from that table; D and trimming were inferred from the DNA. The sample carries approximately 89,000 clones, approximately 92% recorded once. The receptor was isolated from a woman aged 55-75 years with active COVID-19. The sample consisted of peripheral blood. The genes are TRBV20-1 and TRBJ1-2, with a tentative D call TRBD1 (5 bases). The CDR3 protein is CSPLQAYGYTF. CDR3 in DNA: TGCAGTCCATTACAGGCTTATGGCTACACCTTC.